This section outlines one T cell receptor (beta chain) sequence together with its context. The antigen this receptor binds is unknown. The sample holds no much larger clone one base away, and base qualities are not on file. CDR1 and CDR2 are read off the germline V gene as MNHEY and SVGAGI. Inclusive of the bounding cysteine and phenylalanine, the CDR3 is 15 residues long. Just CDR3 DNA is preserved here, 45 bases in frame from base 1. V lost 7 bases and J lost 7 bases, and the count of bases not matched to a germline gene is 13. The sample is drawn from a study of blood T cell repertoires in COVID-19 (dated by TCRdb to 2020 to 2021). As for the study more broadly: Samples covering the acute and convalescent phases of COVID-19 were provided by collaborators in the United States, Italy and Spain. The material from the prospective study consisted of cDNA or gDNA derived from T cells, B-cell-depleted T cells, or PBMCs. Deeply sampled blood TCRbeta repertoires from subjects exposed to, actively infected with, or recovered from COVID-19 were included in the dataset. The repertoires were released in a freely available public database meant as a resource for research on the immune response to SARS-CoV-2. The samples were drawn from two sources: the first 160 participants of the ongoing ImmuneRACE study, and about 1,300 subjects contributed by 6 global collaborators. Sample metadata almost always included a de-identified subject ID, COVID-19 status, age in years and sex. HLA class I and class II types, where available, came from metadata supplied by the sample provider rather than from assay-based typing.

One collaborating source in Seattle enrolled patients during active infection and followed them longitudinally through the course of disease. Whole blood was collected in K2EDTA tubes by collaborating institutions according to the institutions' own protocols. For TCRbeta analysis, collaborator samples were shipped as frozen whole blood, as isolated PBMCs, or as DNA extracted from either sample type. What the research found in general, with its limitations: The quantity of clinical and demographic metadata differed by source and by participant and was supplied without curation.

The immunoSEQ Assay, a bias-controlled multiplex PCR, was used to amplify TCRbeta CDR3 regions from genomic DNA. The authors' analysis ran thus. The number of nucleated cells in each sample was estimated by amplification of reference gene primers within the assay. Sequence reads were collapsed and filtered to measure the absolute abundance of every unique TCRbeta CDR3 rearrangement. Productive Simpson clonality was computed per sample as the square root of Simpson's diversity index over productive rearrangements. The immuneACCESS repertoire file appears here via TCRdb, limited to in-frame rearrangements. These files lack a portion of the clones; in checked studies, under half of the deficit traces to unresolved V genes, and the cause of the others is not known. V, J and clone size were drawn from that table, and D and trimming were deduced from the DNA. The table for this sample lists 330,000 or so clones; approximately 86% of them were counted only once. The top ten constitute just over 9.5% of the sample.

The V and J segments used are TRBV6-5 and TRBJ2-1, with TRBD2 matching 7 junction bases. The clonotype was recovered from a man younger than 40 with COVID-19, enrolled during active disease. Sequences were obtained from peripheral blood. Read as DNA, the sequence is TGTGCCAGCACCTTTGAGCGGGGTCTTAGGAATGAGCAGTTCTTC. Translated, this is CASTFERGLRNEQFF.